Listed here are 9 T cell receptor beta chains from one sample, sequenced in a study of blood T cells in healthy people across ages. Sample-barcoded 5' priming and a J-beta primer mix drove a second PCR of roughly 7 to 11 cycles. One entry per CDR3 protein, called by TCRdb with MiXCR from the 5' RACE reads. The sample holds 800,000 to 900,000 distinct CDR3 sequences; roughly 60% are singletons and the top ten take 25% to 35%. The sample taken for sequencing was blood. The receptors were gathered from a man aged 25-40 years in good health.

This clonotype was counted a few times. The CDR3 is CAIRGGGANVLTF. The CDR3, as DNA: TGTGCCATCAGAGGGGGAGGGGCCAACGTCCTGACTTTC. The chain couples TRBV10-3 to TRBJ2-6; D may be TRBD1 (6 bases). With 6 bases removed from V and 4 bases from J, the gap between germline ends came to 7 bases. Germline CDR1 and CDR2: ENHRY and SYGVKD. The CDR3 runs 13 residues.

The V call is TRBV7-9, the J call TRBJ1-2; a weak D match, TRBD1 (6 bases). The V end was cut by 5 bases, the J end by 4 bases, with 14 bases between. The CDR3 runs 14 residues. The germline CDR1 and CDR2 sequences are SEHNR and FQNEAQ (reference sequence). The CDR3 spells CASSINRDTYGYTF. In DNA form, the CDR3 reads TGTGCCAGCAGCATAAACCGGGACACCTATGGCTACACCTTC.

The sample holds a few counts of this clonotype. CDR3 residues: CASGNSYEQYF. CDR3 sequence (DNA): TGTGCCAGCGGAAACTCCTACGAGCAGTACTTC. The chain has TRBV9 and TRBJ2-7, with no clear D. V was shortened by 7 bases and J by 0 bases, with 5 bases between the two germline ends. This CDR3 comprises 11 residues. Germline values: CDR1 SGDLS, CDR2 YYNGEE.

As DNA, the CDR3 is TGCGCCAGCAGAGTCGGGACAGGGGCCGAAGATACGCAGTATTTT. Translated, it gives CASRVGTGAEDTQYF. V usage is TRBV5-1 and J usage is TRBJ2-3; 10 bases line up with TRBD1. The CDR3 is 15 residues long. Germline assignment: CDR1 SGHRS and CDR2 YFSETQ. V trimming: 5 bases; J trimming: 5 bases; junction bases outside the gene matches: 8.

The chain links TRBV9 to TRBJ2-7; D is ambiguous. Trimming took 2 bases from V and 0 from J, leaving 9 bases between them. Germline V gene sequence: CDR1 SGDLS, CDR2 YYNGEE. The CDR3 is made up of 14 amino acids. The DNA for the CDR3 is TGTGCCAGCAGCGTTGGGCAGCTCTCCTACGAGCAGTACTTC. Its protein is CASSVGQLSYEQYF.

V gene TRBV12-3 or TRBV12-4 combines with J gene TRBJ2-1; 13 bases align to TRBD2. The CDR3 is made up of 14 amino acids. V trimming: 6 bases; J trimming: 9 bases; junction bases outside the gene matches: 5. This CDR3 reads CASSLTSGGGEQFF. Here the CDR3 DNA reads TGTGCCAGCAGCTTAACTAGCGGGGGGGGTGAGCAGTTCTTC.

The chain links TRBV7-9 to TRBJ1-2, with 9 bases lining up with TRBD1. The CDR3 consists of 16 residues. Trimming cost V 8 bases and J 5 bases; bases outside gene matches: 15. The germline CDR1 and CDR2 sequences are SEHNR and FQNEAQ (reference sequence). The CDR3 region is CASGPRRDRVTYGYTF. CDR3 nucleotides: TGTGCCAGCGGTCCAAGACGGGACAGGGTAACATATGGCTACACCTTC.

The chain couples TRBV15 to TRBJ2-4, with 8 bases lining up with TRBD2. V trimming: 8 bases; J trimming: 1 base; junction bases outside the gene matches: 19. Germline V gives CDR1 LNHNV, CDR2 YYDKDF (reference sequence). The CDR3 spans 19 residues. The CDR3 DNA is TGTGCCACCGGCGGTAGTTACACGGGGGGGTTTTTGGCCAAAAACATTCAGTACTTC. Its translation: CATGGSYTGGFLAKNIQYF.

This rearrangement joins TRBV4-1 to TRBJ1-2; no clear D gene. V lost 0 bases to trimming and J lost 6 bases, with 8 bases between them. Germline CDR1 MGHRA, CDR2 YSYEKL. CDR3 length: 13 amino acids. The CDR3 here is CASSQETRNGYTF. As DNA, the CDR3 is TGCGCCAGCAGCCAAGAAACAAGGAATGGCTACACCTTC.